Each of the 13 T cell receptor beta chains below was sequenced from the same sample in a study of blood T cells in healthy people across ages. It was with a sample-barcoded 5' primer and a J-beta primer mix that a second PCR of about 6 to 12 cycles was run. TCRdb reanalysed the 5' RACE reads using MiXCR and keeps one entry per CDR3 protein. The table shows approximately 2,000,000 distinct CDR3 sequences, with approximately 40% occurring only once. Sequencing used blood. These receptors originate from a human donor in good health.

The chain has TRBV7-9 and TRBJ1-1; D ambiguous. Germline-derived CDR1 and CDR2 are SEHNR and FQNEAQ (reference sequence). The length of the CDR3 is 15 residues. Trimming took 1 base from V and 2 from J, leaving 11 bases between them. The CDR3 protein is CASSLERKINTEAFF. The CDR3 region has the DNA TGTGCCAGCAGCTTAGAGCGTAAAATTAACACTGAAGCTTTCTTT.

This chain joins TRBV28 and TRBJ2-7; the D is unclear. Germline V lookup: CDR1 MDHEN, CDR2 SYDVKM. This CDR3 is 13 amino acids long. V shed 2 bases and J shed 1 base, with 6 bases lying between them. CDR3 region: CASSLIPSYEQYF. DNA of the CDR3: TGTGCCAGCAGTTTAATCCCTTCCTACGAGCAGTACTTC.

The chain has TRBV29-1 and TRBJ1-2; D call uncertain. Germline lookup yields CDR1 SQVTM and CDR2 ANQGSEA. V was shortened by 5 bases and J by 1 base, with 11 bases between the two germline ends. This CDR3 spans 13 amino acids. For the CDR3, the DNA is TGCAGCGTTCTCGGCGAGGGTAACTATGGCTACACCTTC. Protein sequence: CSVLGEGNYGYTF.

CDR3 coding DNA: TGTGCCAGCAGCTTGAGGGAGGGCTCCTACGAGCAGTACTTC. Translation gives CASSLREGSYEQYF. This rearrangement joins TRBV5-6 to TRBJ2-7; 7 bases are shared with TRBD2. Germline trimming cut 1 base from V and 0 bases from J; bases unmatched to any gene: 1. The germline gives CDR1 SGHDT, CDR2 YYEEEE. CDR3 size: 14 residues.

The V gene is TRBV5-4, the J gene TRBJ2-7; TRBD2 agrees at 8 bases. After removal of 4 bases from V and 2 bases from J, the junction contained 11 bases not matched to a gene. The germline V gene encodes CDR1 SGHNT and CDR2 YYREEE (reference sequence). This CDR3 is 16 amino acids long. CDR3 nucleotides: TGTGCCAGCAGCCGGAGACGAGCGGGGGTCCCCTACGAGCAGTACTTC. Residues: CASSRRRAGVPYEQYF.

This clonotype was counted once. J is TRBJ1-1 and V is TRBV24-1; D uncertain. The germline V gene encodes CDR1 KGHDR and CDR2 SFDVKD. V shed 1 base and J shed 6 bases, with 8 bases lying between them. The CDR3 contains 13 residues. The CDR3 DNA follows: TGTGCCACCAGTGATTTCGGCAGCCCTGAAGCTTTCTTT. Translated: CATSDFGSPEAFF.

This clonotype came up a few times. The rearrangement links TRBV20-1 to TRBJ1-1; D not resolved. V gave up 5 bases and J gave up 4 bases, with 14 bases separating them. Per germline, CDR1 DFQATT and CDR2 SNEGSKA (reference sequence). This CDR3 contains 13 residues. The DNA of the CDR3 is TGCAGTGCTTACTCGACAAACCCCACTGAAGCTTTCTTT. Translating gives CSAYSTNPTEAFF.

V usage is TRBV6-5 and J usage is TRBJ1-1; D unclear. The CDR3 extends over 11 amino acids. V was shortened by 2 bases and J by 10 bases, with 8 bases between the two germline ends. The germline gives CDR1 MNHEY, CDR2 SVGAGI. CDR3 coding DNA: TGTGCCAGCAGTTACCGTGGTGGAGCTTTCTTT. This gives the protein CASSYRGGAFF.

This clonotype appeared a few times. The chain couples TRBV29-1 to TRBJ1-1; D not certain. Germline V gives CDR1 SQVTM, CDR2 ANQGSEA. Trimming cost V 3 bases and J 1 base, with 6 bases left between them. The CDR3 sequence is 12 residues long. CDR3 nucleotides: TGCAGCGTTGATCCGGGGAACACTGAAGCTTTCTTT. This sequence encodes CSVDPGNTEAFF.

The gene calls are TRBV15 and TRBJ2-4; 10 nucleotides line up with TRBD2. The CDR3 consists of 21 residues. CDR1 is LNHNV and CDR2 is YYDKDF in the germline V gene (reference sequence). With 0 bases clipped from V and 3 bases from J, the junction kept 17 bases outside the gene matches. CDR3 residues: CATSREGLAGVSDIGKNIQYF. DNA for the CDR3: TGTGCCACCAGCAGAGAAGGTCTAGCGGGGGTATCGGATATCGGCAAAAACATTCAGTACTTC.

This clonotype has just a few counts. The gene calls are TRBV6-5 and TRBJ2-1; D possibly corresponds to TRBD1 (5 bases). Germline V gene sequence: CDR1 MNHEY, CDR2 SVGAGI. The CDR3 contains 13 residues. Trimming took off 0 bases at V and 9 bases at J, with 9 bases between the two ends. CDR3 nucleotides: TGTGCCAGCAGTTACTCACGGCAGGGTGAGCAGTTCTTC. Translating it yields CASSYSRQGEQFF.

This clonotype was seen more than once but under ten times. The junction does not match germline at one end; this may be a read error. V and J are TRBV5-1 and TRBJ2-3, with a weak D call TRBD1 (6 bases). The length of the CDR3 is 15 residues. The germline gives CDR1 SGHRS, CDR2 YFSETQ. CDR3: CASSLGNRVGDTQYF. The CDR3 nucleotides are TGCGCTAGCAGCTTGGGAAACAGGGTTGGAGATACGCAGTATTTT.

The V and J genes are TRBV29-1 and TRBJ1-5; D is undetermined. Trimming stripped 2 bases from V and 0 bases from J, with 11 bases between. Germline V gene sequence: CDR1 SQVTM, CDR2 ANQGSEA. There are 15 residues in the CDR3. In nucleotides, the CDR3 is TGCAGCGTTGAAATTCCGGACCTTAGCAATCAGCCCCAGCATTTT. It codes for CSVEIPDLSNQPQHF.